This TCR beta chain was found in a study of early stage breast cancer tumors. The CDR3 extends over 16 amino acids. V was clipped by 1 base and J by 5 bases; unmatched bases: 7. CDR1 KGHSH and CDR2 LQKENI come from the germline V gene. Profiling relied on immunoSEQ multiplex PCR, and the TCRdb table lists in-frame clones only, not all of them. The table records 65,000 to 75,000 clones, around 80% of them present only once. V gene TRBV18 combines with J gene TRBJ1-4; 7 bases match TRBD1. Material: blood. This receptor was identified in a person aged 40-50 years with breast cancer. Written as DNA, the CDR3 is TGTGCCAGCTCACCACGATTTGGGACAGTCAATGAAAAACTGTTTTTT. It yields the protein CASSPRFGTVNEKLFF.